Listed below are T cell receptor beta chains from one sample, sequenced in a study of T-cell memory formation after mild COVID-19. TCRdb processed the 5' RACE reads anew with MiXCR; each CDR3 protein has one entry. The sample lists around 510,000 distinct CDR3 sequences; less than 25% were seen once. The source material was PBMCs or a T cell subset sorted from them (not recorded which). The source of these receptors is an adult woman who had mild COVID-19 (a few samples of this study predate the infection). Cell type and time point are not known. Both conserved end residues are part of each CDR3. Each record gives: V gene, J gene, D gene, clone size, CDR3 protein, CDR3 DNA. A D gene is named only where the DNA matches it firmly. Size tells how often a clone was seen (once, few, many) or the class of an expanded clone, and some rows leave it out.

v_gene: TRBV7-2
j_gene: TRBJ2-3
d_gene: NA
abundance: NA
CDR3aa: CASSFVGRRDTQYF
CDR3nt: TGTGCCAGCAGCTTTGTCGGGAGAAGAGATACGCAGTATTTT

v_gene: TRBV5-1
j_gene: TRBJ2-3
d_gene: NA
abundance: many
CDR3aa: CASSLGSDTQYF
CDR3nt: TGCGCCAGCAGCTTGGGTTCAGATACGCAGTATTTT

v_gene: TRBV12-3/TRBV12-4
j_gene: TRBJ2-7
d_gene: TRBD2
abundance: NA
CDR3aa: CASSFDSGSFYEQYF
CDR3nt: TGTGCCAGCAGTTTTGACAGCGGGAGTTTCTACGAGCAGTACTTC

v_gene: TRBV12-3/TRBV12-4
j_gene: TRBJ2-1
d_gene: NA
abundance: NA
CDR3aa: CASIDYNNEQFF
CDR3nt: TGTGCCAGCATAGACTATAACAATGAGCAGTTCTTC

v_gene: TRBV2
j_gene: TRBJ2-5
d_gene: NA
abundance: NA
CDR3aa: CASSEAGTLYF
CDR3nt: TGTGCCAGCAGTGAAGCGGGGACTCTGTACTTC

v_gene: TRBV7-9
j_gene: TRBJ1-2
d_gene: NA
abundance: NA
CDR3aa: CASSLAFRAYGYTF
CDR3nt: TGTGCCAGCAGCTTAGCGTTCAGGGCCTATGGCTACACCTTC

v_gene: TRBV9
j_gene: TRBJ2-5
d_gene: TRBD1
abundance: NA
CDR3aa: CASSAYLGTGMETQYF
CDR3nt: TGTGCCAGCAGCGCGTACCTCGGGACAGGGATGGAGACCCAGTACTTC

v_gene: TRBV7-8
j_gene: TRBJ2-5
d_gene: NA
abundance: NA
CDR3aa: CASSLRPRLGQGGTETQYF
CDR3nt: TGTGCCAGCAGCCTCCGACCCAGACTAGGTCAGGGGGGAACAGAGACCCAGTACTTC

v_gene: TRBV7-2
j_gene: TRBJ2-1
d_gene: TRBD2
abundance: NA
CDR3aa: CASSFGLAGRLHEQFF
CDR3nt: TGTGCCAGCAGCTTCGGACTAGCGGGGCGGCTACATGAGCAGTTCTTC

v_gene: TRBV24-1
j_gene: TRBJ2-1
d_gene: TRBD2
abundance: NA
CDR3aa: CATSDRTLGGTSVNQYYNEQFF
CDR3nt: TGTGCCACCAGTGATCGCACTTTAGGCGGGACTAGCGTAAATCAGTACTACAATGAGCAGTTCTTC

v_gene: TRBV5-1
j_gene: TRBJ2-2
d_gene: NA
abundance: many
CDR3aa: CASSPSVGTGELFF
CDR3nt: TGCGCCAGCAGCCCCTCCGTAGGCACCGGGGAGCTGTTTTTT

v_gene: TRBV7-9
j_gene: TRBJ2-1
d_gene: NA
abundance: few
CDR3aa: CASSPGVHNEQFF
CDR3nt: TGTGCCAGCAGCCCGGGGGTCCACAATGAGCAGTTCTTC

v_gene: TRBV7-2
j_gene: TRBJ1-4
d_gene: NA
abundance: NA
CDR3aa: CASSPDYQGEKLFF
CDR3nt: TGTGCCAGCAGCCCGGACTACCAGGGTGAAAAACTGTTTTTT

v_gene: TRBV7-3
j_gene: TRBJ2-3
d_gene: NA
abundance: NA
CDR3aa: CASSKGAKRSTDTQYF
CDR3nt: TGTGCCAGCAGCAAGGGCGCCAAGCGGAGCACAGATACGCAGTATTTT

v_gene: TRBV7-9
j_gene: TRBJ1-2
d_gene: TRBD1
abundance: few
CDR3aa: CASSLAGQRAGYTF
CDR3nt: TGTGCCAGCAGCTTAGCGGGACAGCGCGCCGGCTACACCTTC

v_gene: TRBV19
j_gene: TRBJ1-3
d_gene: TRBD1
abundance: few
CDR3aa: CASTKNAGTASNTIYF
CDR3nt: TGTGCCAGTACCAAAAATGCCGGGACAGCATCAAACACCATATATTTT

v_gene: TRBV12-3/TRBV12-4
j_gene: TRBJ2-2
d_gene: NA
abundance: NA
CDR3aa: CASSSGHYKNTGELFF
CDR3nt: TGTGCCAGCAGTTCGGGACACTATAAGAACACCGGGGAGCTGTTTTTT

v_gene: TRBV27
j_gene: TRBJ2-3
d_gene: TRBD2
abundance: NA
CDR3aa: CASSPGPGLDRTDTQYF
CDR3nt: TGTGCCAGCAGTCCAGGTCCGGGACTAGATCGCACAGATACGCAGTATTTT

v_gene: TRBV5-1
j_gene: TRBJ1-2
d_gene: NA
abundance: many
CDR3aa: CASSFPGNYGYTF
CDR3nt: TGCGCCAGCAGCTTCCCCGGGAACTATGGCTACACCTTC

v_gene: TRBV7-9
j_gene: TRBJ2-7
d_gene: TRBD2
abundance: many
CDR3aa: CASSSGLAGYEQYF
CDR3nt: TGTGCCAGCAGCTCGGGACTAGCGGGCTACGAGCAGTACTTC

v_gene: TRBV30
j_gene: TRBJ2-7
d_gene: NA
abundance: many
CDR3aa: CAWSARYEQYF
CDR3nt: TGTGCCTGGAGTGCTCGGTACGAGCAGTACTTC

v_gene: TRBV5-1
j_gene: TRBJ2-3
d_gene: NA
abundance: NA
CDR3aa: CASSVRQAALDTQYF
CDR3nt: TGCGCCAGCAGCGTTAGACAGGCTGCATTGGATACGCAGTATTTT

v_gene: TRBV29-1
j_gene: TRBJ2-3
d_gene: TRBD2
abundance: NA
CDR3aa: CSVDLGGGTDTQYF
CDR3nt: TGCAGCGTTGATTTGGGGGGGGGCACAGATACGCAGTATTTT

v_gene: TRBV12-3/TRBV12-4
j_gene: TRBJ2-5
d_gene: NA
abundance: many
CDR3aa: CASSSSAGGVETQYF
CDR3nt: TGTGCCAGCAGTTCCAGCGCCGGAGGTGTGGAGACCCAGTACTTC

v_gene: TRBV7-2
j_gene: TRBJ2-1
d_gene: NA
abundance: NA
CDR3aa: CASSLDSSPYNEQFF
CDR3nt: TGTGCCAGCAGCTTAGATTCTAGCCCCTACAATGAGCAGTTCTTC

v_gene: TRBV6-5
j_gene: TRBJ2-2
d_gene: NA
abundance: few
CDR3aa: CASSSLRELFF
CDR3nt: TGTGCCAGCAGTTCCCTGCGGGAGCTGTTTTTT

v_gene: TRBV20-1
j_gene: TRBJ2-3
d_gene: NA
abundance: few
CDR3aa: CSVLQTGVGDTQYF
CDR3nt: TGCAGTGTTCTTCAAACGGGGGTGGGAGATACGCAGTATTTT